This record concerns one T cell receptor beta chain sequence. CDR1 is MDHEN, CDR2 SYDVKM, per germline. V lost 6 bases, J lost 3 bases, and 13 bases lay in between. The CDR3 sequence is 14 residues long. Libraries were prepared by immunoSEQ multiplex PCR; TCRdb keeps only in-frame clonotypes and omits some of them. The table includes about 70,000 clones, roughly 86% detected once. The data derive from a study of blood T cell repertoires in COVID-19. This receptor was identified in a human donor in a cohort sampled during active COVID-19. The sequenced sample was peripheral blood. The chain carries TRBV28 and TRBJ2-3, with D perhaps TRBD1 (6 bases). The DNA for the CDR3 is TGTGCCAGCAGACTACAGGGTGGAACAGATACGCAGTATTTT. It translates to CASRLQGGTDTQYF.